Detailed here is one T cell receptor (beta chain). The antigen is undetermined. The validation cohort, a group of around 120 subjects, included the donors and was separate from the approximately 650-subject first cohort. Assay used: immunoSEQ multiplex PCR; TCRdb lists only in-frame clones, some missing. The sample carries about 130,000 clones, roughly 95% recorded once. The data were taken from a study of cytomegalovirus exposure and HLA in healthy donors. Across the study: A later analysis reported the 100 to 150 validation repertoires used the same platform as the 550 to 700 first-cohort repertoires.

Notes on the study in general: Reports described diagnosis of cytomegalovirus status by the classifier as highly specific and sensitive.

From germline, CDR1 is SEHNR and CDR2 FQNEAQ (reference sequence). The CDR3 totals 15 residues. Trimming removed 5 bases from V and 0 bases from J; junction bases left unmatched: 6. The sequence came from a young man in good health and CMV-seronegative. This chain links TRBV7-9 with TRBJ1-2; the match to TRBD1 covers 7 bases. The sequencing sample was made of PBMCs. CDR3: CASSPTGISNYGYTF. The CDR3 DNA reads TGTGCCAGCAGCCCGACAGGGATCTCTAACTATGGCTACACCTTC. Variable domain in full (rest from reference TRBV7-9 and TRBJ1-2): DTGVSQNPRHKITKRGQNVTFRCDPISEHNRLYWYRQTLGQGPEFLTYFQNEAQLEKSRLLSDRFSAERPKGSFSTLEIQRTEQGDSAMYLCASSPTGISNYGYTFGSGTRLTVV.